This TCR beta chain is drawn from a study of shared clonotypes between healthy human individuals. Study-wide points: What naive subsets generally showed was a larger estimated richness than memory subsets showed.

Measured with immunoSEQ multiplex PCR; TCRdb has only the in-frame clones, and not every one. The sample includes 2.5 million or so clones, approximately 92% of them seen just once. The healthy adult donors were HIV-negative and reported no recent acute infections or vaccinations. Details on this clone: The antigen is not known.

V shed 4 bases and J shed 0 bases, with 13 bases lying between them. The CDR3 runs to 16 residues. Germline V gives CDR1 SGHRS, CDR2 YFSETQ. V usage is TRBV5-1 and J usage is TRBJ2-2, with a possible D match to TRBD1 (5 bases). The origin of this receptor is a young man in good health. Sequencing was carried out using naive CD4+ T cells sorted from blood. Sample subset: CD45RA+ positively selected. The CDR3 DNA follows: TGCGCCAGCAGCCCCCGGGCAGGGACGAACACCGGGGAGCTGTTTTTT. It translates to CASSPRAGTNTGELFF. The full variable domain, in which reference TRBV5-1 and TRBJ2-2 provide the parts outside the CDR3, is KAGVTQTPRYLIKTRGQQVTLSCSPISGHRSVSWYQQTPGQGLQFLFEYFSETQRNKGNFPGRFSGRQFSNSRSEMNVSTLELGDSALYLCASSPRAGTNTGELFFGEGSRLTVL.